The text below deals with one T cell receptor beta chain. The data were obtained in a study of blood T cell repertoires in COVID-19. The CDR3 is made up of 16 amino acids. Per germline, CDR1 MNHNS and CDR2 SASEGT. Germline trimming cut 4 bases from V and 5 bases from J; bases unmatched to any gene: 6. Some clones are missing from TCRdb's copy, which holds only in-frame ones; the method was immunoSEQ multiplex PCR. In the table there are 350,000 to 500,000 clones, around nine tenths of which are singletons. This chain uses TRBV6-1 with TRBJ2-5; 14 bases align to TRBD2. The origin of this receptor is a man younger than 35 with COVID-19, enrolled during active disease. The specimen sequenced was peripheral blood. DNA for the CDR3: TGTGCCAGCAGTGGCCGACTAGCGGGGGGGTCGGAGACCCAGTACTTC. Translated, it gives CASSGRLAGGSETQYF.